This T cell receptor beta chain was recovered during a study of T cell repertoires in cytomegalovirus infection (dated by TCRdb to the late 2010s). Regarding the study in general: The HLA type of each donor mattered for the analysis, because public TCR beta signatures pointed to carriage of CMV infection along with the matching HLA type.

The research as a whole found: In the ex vivo response, HLA-C-restricted CMV-specific TCR beta clonotypes were dominant, and in two of eight donors the single most frequent clonotype came from this HLA-C-restricted group. Cumulative frequency of public TCR beta family members discriminated carriers of CMV infection plus the relevant HLA type in this cohort and an independent roughly 330-donor cohort.

TCRdb names Illumina HiSeq 1500 as the instrument used. TCRdb trimmed the raw reads at Q25, called clones with MiXCR and kept productive beta chains. CDR3 protein sequences are deduplicated, and each keeps its most common genes and DNA. A total of 480,000 or so distinct CDR3 sequences appear in this sample, 11% of them only once. Clones ranked in the top ten supply 10% of the sample. V sheds 7 bases and J sheds 1 base, leaving 4 bases between their ends. The germline V gene (reference sequence) sets CDR1 to DFQATT and CDR2 to SNEGSKA. Including the terminal cysteine and phenylalanine, the CDR3 comprises 10 residues. The CDR3 DNA has 30 bases and is translated from base 1. This clonotype was seen ten or more times. The specificity of this receptor is unknown. The record has no base qualities; no much larger clone is one base away.

This clonotype was sampled from a human donor in good health (CMV status not recorded). Some clones in this sample may be carry-over from other donors' samples. The sequencing input was PBMCs. The chain is encoded by TRBV20-1 joined to TRBJ2-5; there is no confident call for the D gene. The sequenced DNA: TGCAGTGTACCCCAAGAGACCCAGTACTTC. This codes for CSVPQETQYF.